The sequence of this T cell receptor beta chain was determined in a study of T cell responses to AZD1222 COVID-19 vaccine. Germline assignment: CDR1 ENHRY and CDR2 SYGVKD. The CDR3 has 13 amino acids. Trimming left V 4 bases short and J 7 bases short, with 10 bases between. Using immunoSEQ multiplex PCR, the repertoire was profiled, and TCRdb retains in-frame clones only, with some absent. Among around 100,000 clones, approximately 83% were seen once, and the ten largest hold under 10%. This sequence originates from an adult in good health. This sample comprised peripheral blood, obtained on day 0 of AZD1222 vaccination. This rearrangement joins TRBV10-3 to TRBJ1-4, with D possibly TRBD1 on 6 matching bases. The CDR3 loop reads CAISVQGGEKLFF. DNA for the CDR3: TGTGCCATCAGTGTACAGGGCGGTGAAAAACTGTTTTTT.